The rows below give T cell receptor beta chains drawn from one sample of a study of blood T cell repertoires in COVID-19. Measured with immunoSEQ multiplex PCR; TCRdb has only the in-frame clones, and not every one. The repertoire holds 200,000 to 250,000 clones, with roughly 80% as singletons. Sequencing was performed on peripheral blood. Receptor source: an elderly woman with COVID-19, enrolled during active disease. CDR3s leave out the opening cysteine and the closing phenylalanine or tryptophan.

V gene,CDR3 protein
TRBV19,ASRAGTGVPGELF
TRBV11-2,ASSSGQNYGYT
TRBV9,ASSVTGTSSGNTIY
TRBV21-1,ASSKGQRNEQF
TRBV6-5,ASSTDRTLSYGYT
TRBV6-5,ASRQGRGKTEAF
TRBV5-1,ASSLRTGSYEQY
TRBV6-5,ASSVAGRALGEQF
TRBV29-1,SVDDRAGNTIY
TRBV2,ASLDRGRADTQY
TRBV2,ASTEDVGTGNIQY
TRBV25-1,ASSEYDAETGASEQF
TRBV6-2/TRBV6-3,ASSYTGNTEAF
TRBV18,ASASPGDVNTEAF
TRBV7-2,ASSLETRQFETQY
TRBV6-6,ASRPGGVGELF
TRBV7-3,ASSPGAMGYGYT